A selection of T cell receptor beta chains follows, all from one sample in a study of shared clonotypes between healthy human individuals. Only in-frame clones appear in the TCRdb table, and some are missing; sequencing was by immunoSEQ multiplex PCR. The sample yields about 2.5 million clones, 85% to 95% seen once. Material: naive CD4+ T cells from PBMCs. The receptors were gathered from a man between 18 and 29 years old in good health. Some clones in this sample may be carry-over from other donors' samples. Each CDR3 is given with its conserved first and last residue. A D gene is named only where the DNA matches it firmly. A clone size is listed for some rows: how often the clone was seen (once, few, many), or a class if it is expanded.

d_call j_call clone_size cdr3_length v_call cdr3_nt cdr3_aa
- TRBJ1-2 once 16 TRBV6-5 TGTGCCAGCAGTTCCTATCGACAGAACTTCAACTATGGCTACACCTTC CASSSYRQNFNYGYTF
- TRBJ2-5 - 13 TRBV28 TGTGCCAGCAGTCCCGGGGGTCAAGAGACCCAGTACTTC CASSPGGQETQYF
TRBD2 TRBJ2-7 once 14 TRBV11-2 TGTGCCAGCACCCGGGACCTCGGGGGGTACGAGCAGTACTTC CASTRDLGGYEQYF
- TRBJ2-3 - 15 TRBV11-1 TGTGCCAGCAGCCCCCGGAGAGGGGCGGTAGATACGCAGTATTTT CASSPRRGAVDTQYF
- TRBJ1-5 - 16 TRBV5-6 TGTGCCAGCCCGAACGCAGGCGGTGTCGGCAATCAGCCCCAGCATTTT CASPNAGGVGNQPQHF
TRBD2 TRBJ2-3 - 15 TRBV5-8 TGTGCCAGCAGCTGGACTAGGCTTAGCACAGATACGCAGTATTTT CASSWTRLSTDTQYF
- TRBJ2-1 - 15 TRBV4-1 TGCGCCAGCAGCGATAGCGAGGGGACCTACAATGAGCAGTTCTTC CASSDSEGTYNEQFF
- TRBJ2-7 - 15 TRBV6-5 TGTGCCAGCAGTCCCAGAGACGGACCCCGAGGCCGGCAGTACTTC CASSPRDGPRGRQYF
- TRBJ1-2 - 14 TRBV5-5 TGTGCCAGCAGCTTGCGGGGGAAGAGTGACGGCTACACCTTC CASSLRGKSDGYTF
- TRBJ2-1 - 16 TRBV19 TGTGCCAGTAGTATATTGAGGACGTACTCCTACAATGAGCAGTTCTTC CASSILRTYSYNEQFF
- TRBJ1-1 - 13 TRBV27 TGTGCCAGCAGTTTCCCAGGGAACACTGAAGCTTTCTTT CASSFPGNTEAFF
TRBD1 TRBJ1-2 - 14 TRBV6-5 TGTGCCAGCAGACCGGGACAGGGGGCGGGTGGCTACACCTTC CASRPGQGAGGYTF
TRBD1 TRBJ1-5 - 14 TRBV6-6 TGTGCCAGCAGTTACTCGACAGGGGATCAGCCCCAACATTTT CASSYSTGDQPQHF
- TRBJ1-5 - 15 TRBV6-1 TGTGCCAGCAGTTTTCCTACAGCTAGCAATCAGCCCCAGCATTTT CASSFPTASNQPQHF
- TRBJ2-3 - 16 TRBV5-1 TGCGCCAGCAGCTTGGCCGTCAACAGCCCCCCGGGAACGCAGTATTTT CASSLAVNSPPGTQYF
- TRBJ2-6 few 15 TRBV28 TGTGCCAGCAGAGCAGGGCACTCTGGGGCCAACGTCCTGACTTTC CASRAGHSGANVLTF
TRBD2 TRBJ2-7 - 17 TRBV28 TGTGCCAGCAGTGACCCTCTACTAGCGCAAAGCTCCTACGAGCAGTACTTC CASSDPLLAQSSYEQYF
- TRBJ2-1 - 13 TRBV5-1 TGCGCCAGCAGCCCGGGAGATGGGAATGAGCAGTTCTTC CASSPGDGNEQFF
TRBD2 TRBJ2-7 - 15 TRBV5-6 TGTGCCAGCAGCTTGGCCCGGCGGGAGAGAAACGAGCAGTACTTC CASSLARRERNEQYF
TRBD2 TRBJ2-3 - 16 TRBV5-1 TGCGCCAGCAGCTTGGGTCGCGGGAGGGCGACAGATACGCAGTATTTT CASSLGRGRATDTQYF
- TRBJ1-4 - 16 TRBV4-3 TGCGCCAGCAGCCAGGGGATTGGGTTGACTAATGAAAAACTGTTTTTT CASSQGIGLTNEKLFF
- TRBJ1-4 - 16 TRBV5-4 TGTGCCAGCAGCTTGGCCCCGCGGGGGAGTAATGAAAAACTGTTTTTT CASSLAPRGSNEKLFF
- TRBJ1-1 - 13 TRBV7-2 TGTGCCAGCAGCCCCCCCGCACGGTATGAAGCTTTCTTT CASSPPARYEAFF
- TRBJ1-2 - 14 TRBV25-1 TGTGCCAGCAGCCAAGCGGGGGTAAAGTATGGCTACACCTTC CASSQAGVKYGYTF
TRBD2 TRBJ2-1 - 16 TRBV9 TGTGCCAGCAGCCTTACCGGGACTAGCGCTTACAATGAGCAGTTCTTC CASSLTGTSAYNEQFF
- TRBJ1-2 - 13 TRBV28 TGTGCCAGCAGCTATGACAGAAACTATGGCTACACCTTC CASSYDRNYGYTF
- TRBJ2-5 - 16 TRBV19 TGTGCCAGTAGCATTGGGACGGTGACTGCCGCGGAGACCCAGTACTTC CASSIGTVTAAETQYF
- TRBJ2-3 - 14 TRBV7-9 TGTGCCAGCAGCTCCGACGGAGGTGCAGATACGCAGTATTTT CASSSDGGADTQYF
- TRBJ2-3 once 12 TRBV5-1 TGCGCCAGCAGCGCCCAACAGGATTGGCAGTATTTT CASSAQQDWQYF
- TRBJ2-7 - 16 TRBV5-4 TGTGCCAGCAGCTTGGTGATGGGGGTGAGCTCCTACGAGCAGTACTTC CASSLVMGVSSYEQYF